This TCR beta chain was documented in a study of cytomegalovirus exposure and HLA in healthy donors. Points from the study as a whole: It has been reported that TCR beta sequences accurately predicted the HLA-A and HLA-B alleles of most subjects. Cytomegalovirus status, reportedly, was diagnosed with high specificity and sensitivity by the classifier. Certain indistinguishable V segments, among them TRBV6-2 and TRBV6-3, were excluded.

PCR employed 60 Vbeta and 13 Jbeta primers. In the authors' workflow: Counted up in a later analysis, unique TCR beta chains came to some 72 million, with around 9.9 million shared. Libraries were prepared by immunoSEQ multiplex PCR; TCRdb keeps only in-frame clonotypes and omits some of them. The D gene and trimming were derived from the DNA, and the V and J assignments and clone size from that table. The sample has some 110,000 clones, around 85% seen once. To note about this clone: Its antigen is currently unknown.

The V and J ends lost 6 bases and 0 bases, in that order; junction bases with no gene match: 4. Germline V gives CDR1 MGHRA, CDR2 YSYEKL. The CDR3 extends over 14 amino acids. The rearrangement links TRBV4-1 to TRBJ1-2, with 7 bases identical to TRBD1. Input material: PBMCs. This sequence was found in a man aged 55-75 years in good health and CMV-seronegative. The CDR3 DNA follows: TGCGCCAGCAGGCCGGGACAGACTAACTATGGCTACACCTTC. Protein: CASRPGQTNYGYTF.